This T cell receptor (beta chain) is from a study of Ad26.COV2.S vaccination and SARS-CoV-2 variants. Study summary: This donor came from the COV1001 trial of Ad26.COV2.S. Doses of Ad26.COV2.S were injected into muscle once or twice, 56 days apart.

Sequencing was performed with immunoSEQ multiplex PCR; in TCRdb, only in-frame clones are kept and a portion is missing. The table includes roughly 390,000 clones, 75% to 90% detected once. Concerning this clone itself: The target antigen is unknown.

Treatment indicated: around 19 received Ad26.COV2.S at low or high dose, single or two shots; 5 received placebo; per-sample allocation not given. Sample collection was performed on day 63 after the first vaccine or placebo injection. Germline lookup yields CDR1 LGHNA and CDR2 YSLEER. The CDR3 is 15 residues long. Losses at the gene ends were 5 bases for V and 2 bases for J; bases not matched to a gene: 5. General study findings and limits: Spike-specific TCR breadth was greater after Ad26.COV2.S than placebo.

The sample consisted of peripheral blood, taken in a trial of Ad26.COV2.S vaccine versus placebo. V gene TRBV4-3 combines with J gene TRBJ2-7; TRBD2 matches at 11 bases. The source of this sequence is a person aged 18-65 years who received the Ad26.COV2.S COVID-19 vaccine or a placebo. CDR3 nucleotide sequence: TGCGCCAGCAGCTCACTAGCGGGGGCGGCCTACGAGCAGTACTTC. Translating gives CASSSLAGAAYEQYF.